This paragraph reports one T cell receptor (beta chain). Its cognate antigen is unknown. This CDR3 spans 15 amino acids. Germline V gene lookup returns CDR1 MGHDK and CDR2 SYGVNS. Trimming removed 3 bases from V and 5 bases from J, with 16 bases in between. This sample stems from a study of beta chain features in type 1 diabetes. Study-wide results and limits: The study notes PCR might favor shorter templates equally in patients and controls. VDJ junctions from patients with type 1 diabetes contained fewer insertions and more deletions. Moderate yet significant TCRB CDR3 shortening was seen in Type 1 diabetes patients in all four CD4+ subsets. Overrepresentation of cells with high TCR expression could result from cDNA sequencing.

Sequenced material consisted of expressed TCRB transcripts (all of the isolated RNA was reverse transcribed). Sequenced by immunoSEQ multiplex PCR; TCRdb stores in-frame clones only, minus some. The sample contains some 190,000 clones, around 8% of which appear only once. The receptor was derived from a middle-aged woman with type 1 diabetes. The chain uses TRBV25-1 and TRBJ1-2; D is uncertain. Specimen: central memory CD4+ T cells from blood. The CDR3 nucleotides are TGTGCCAGCAGTGATCTATCCGCAACGGGGTATGGCTACACCTTC. Its translation is CASSDLSATGYGYTF.